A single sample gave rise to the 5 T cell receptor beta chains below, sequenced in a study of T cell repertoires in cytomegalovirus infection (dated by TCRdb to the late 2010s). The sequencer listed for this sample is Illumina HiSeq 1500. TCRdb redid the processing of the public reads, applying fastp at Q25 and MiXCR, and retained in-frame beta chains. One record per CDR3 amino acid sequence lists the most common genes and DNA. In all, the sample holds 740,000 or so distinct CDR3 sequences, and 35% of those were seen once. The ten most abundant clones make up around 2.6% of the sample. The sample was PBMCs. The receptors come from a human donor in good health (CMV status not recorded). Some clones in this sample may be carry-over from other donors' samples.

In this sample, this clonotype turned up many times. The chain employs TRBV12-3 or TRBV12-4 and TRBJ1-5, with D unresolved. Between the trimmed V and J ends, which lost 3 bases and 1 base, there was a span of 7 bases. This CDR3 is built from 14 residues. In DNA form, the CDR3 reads TGTGCCAGCAGTTTGTGGCAGAGCAATCAGCCCCAGCATTTT. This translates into CASSLWQSNQPQHF.

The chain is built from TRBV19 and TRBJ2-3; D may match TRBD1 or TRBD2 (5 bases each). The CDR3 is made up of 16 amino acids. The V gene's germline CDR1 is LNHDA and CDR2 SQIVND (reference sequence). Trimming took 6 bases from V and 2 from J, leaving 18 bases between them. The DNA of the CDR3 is TGTGCCAGTAGACCCCCCGGGACGGAGCCCACAGATACGCAGTATTTT. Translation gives CASRPPGTEPTDTQYF.

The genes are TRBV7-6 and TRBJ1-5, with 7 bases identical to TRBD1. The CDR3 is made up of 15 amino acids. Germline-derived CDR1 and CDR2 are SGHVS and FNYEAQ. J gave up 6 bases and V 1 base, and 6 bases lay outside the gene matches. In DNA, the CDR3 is TGTGCCAGCAGCTTAGATGGGCAGGGGGGTCAGCCCCAGCATTTT. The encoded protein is CASSLDGQGGQPQHF.

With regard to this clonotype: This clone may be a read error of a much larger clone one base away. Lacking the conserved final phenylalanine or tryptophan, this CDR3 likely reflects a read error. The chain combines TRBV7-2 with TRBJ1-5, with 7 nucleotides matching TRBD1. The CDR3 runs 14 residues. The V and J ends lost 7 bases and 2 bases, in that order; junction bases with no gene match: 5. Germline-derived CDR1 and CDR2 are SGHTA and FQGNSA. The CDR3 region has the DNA TGTGCCAGCACACAGGGGACGGGCAATCAGCCCCAGCATTGT. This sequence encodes CASTQGTGNQPQHC.

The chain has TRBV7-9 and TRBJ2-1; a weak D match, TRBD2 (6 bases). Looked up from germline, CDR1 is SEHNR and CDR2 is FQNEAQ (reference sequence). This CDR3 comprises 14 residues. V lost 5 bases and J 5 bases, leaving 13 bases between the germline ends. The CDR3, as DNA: TGTGCCAGCAGCCCCCGCGGAGGGGACAATGAGCAGTTCTTC. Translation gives CASSPRGGDNEQFF.